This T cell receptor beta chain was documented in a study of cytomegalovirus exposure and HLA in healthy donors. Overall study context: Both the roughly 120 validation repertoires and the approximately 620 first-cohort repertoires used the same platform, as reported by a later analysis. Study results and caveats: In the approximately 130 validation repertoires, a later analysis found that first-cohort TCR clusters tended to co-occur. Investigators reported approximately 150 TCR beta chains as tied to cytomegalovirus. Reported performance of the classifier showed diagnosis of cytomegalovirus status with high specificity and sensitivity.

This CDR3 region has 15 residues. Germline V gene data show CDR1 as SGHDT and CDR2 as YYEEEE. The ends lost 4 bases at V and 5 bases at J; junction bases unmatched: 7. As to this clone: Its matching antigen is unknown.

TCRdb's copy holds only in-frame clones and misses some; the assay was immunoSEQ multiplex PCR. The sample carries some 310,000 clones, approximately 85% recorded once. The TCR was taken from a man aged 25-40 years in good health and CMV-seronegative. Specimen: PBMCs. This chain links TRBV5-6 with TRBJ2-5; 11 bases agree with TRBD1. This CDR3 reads CASSHGQGARETQYF. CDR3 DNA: TGTGCCAGCAGCCACGGACAGGGGGCAAGGGAGACCCAGTACTTC.